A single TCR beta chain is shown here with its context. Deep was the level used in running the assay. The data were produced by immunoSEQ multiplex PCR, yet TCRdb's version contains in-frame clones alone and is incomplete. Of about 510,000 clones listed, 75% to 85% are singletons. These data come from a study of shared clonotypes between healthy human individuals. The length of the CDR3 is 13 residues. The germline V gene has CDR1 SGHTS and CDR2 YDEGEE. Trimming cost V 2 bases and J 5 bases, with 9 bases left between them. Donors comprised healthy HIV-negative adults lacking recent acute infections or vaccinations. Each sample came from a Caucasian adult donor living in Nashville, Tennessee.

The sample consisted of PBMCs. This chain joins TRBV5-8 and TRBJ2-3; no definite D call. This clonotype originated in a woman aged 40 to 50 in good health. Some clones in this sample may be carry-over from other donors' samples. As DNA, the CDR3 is TGTGCCAGCAGCTTCGTGGGTGAAGATACGCAGTATTTT. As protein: CASSFVGEDTQYF.